A selection of T cell receptor beta chains follows, all from one sample in a study of blood T cell repertoires in COVID-19. Sequencing was performed with immunoSEQ multiplex PCR; in TCRdb, only in-frame clones are kept and a portion is missing. The data show 25,000 to 35,000 clones, 65% to 90% seen once. The sequenced sample was peripheral blood. The receptors stem from a man aged 55 to 70 with active COVID-19. Each CDR3 is given with its conserved first and last residue. A D gene is named only where the DNA matches it firmly. Size is omitted from some rows. Given values are once, few, many or a class for expanded clones.

v_call	d_call	clone_size	j_call	cdr3_aa	cdr3_nt
TRBV3-1/TRBV3-2	TRBD2	NA	TRBJ2-7	CASSQGVAGVYEQYF	TGTGCCAGCAGCCAAGGGGTAGCGGGAGTGTACGAGCAGTACTTC
TRBV19	NA	NA	TRBJ2-3	CASSFSSWSGLSTDTQYF	TGTGCCAGTAGTTTCTCTAGCTGGAGTGGGCTCAGCACAGATACGCAGTATTTT
TRBV9	NA	medium-sized	TRBJ1-1	CASSFTENTEAFF	TGTGCCAGCAGCTTTACAGAGAACACTGAAGCTTTCTTT
TRBV9	NA	NA	TRBJ2-1	CASSVAPGASLHNEQFF	TGTGCCAGCAGCGTAGCCCCAGGGGCTAGCTTACACAATGAGCAGTTCTTC
TRBV9	TRBD2	once	TRBJ2-3	CASSVKRETDTQYF	TGTGCCAGCAGCGTAAAGCGGGAGACCGATACGCAGTATTTT
TRBV5-1	NA	NA	TRBJ1-1	CASSLSQGNTEAFF	TGCGCCAGCAGCTTGTCACAGGGGAACACTGAAGCTTTCTTT
TRBV4-2	NA	NA	TRBJ2-1	CASSQARQGPYNEQFF	TGTGCCAGCAGCCAAGCCCGCCAGGGGCCTTACAATGAGCAGTTCTTC
TRBV7-2	TRBD2	NA	TRBJ2-3	CASSQPGTSGSTDTQYF	TGTGCCAGCAGCCAACCCGGGACTAGCGGGAGCACAGATACGCAGTATTTT
TRBV30	NA	NA	TRBJ1-5	CAWSVIPYSNQPQHF	TGTGCCTGGAGTGTAATCCCCTATAGCAATCAGCCCCAGCATTTT
TRBV7-9	TRBD1	NA	TRBJ2-5	CASSLRQGKETQYF	TGTGCCAGCAGCTTGAGACAGGGAAAAGAGACCCAGTACTTC
TRBV5-4	TRBD2	NA	TRBJ2-3	CASSLKAGGPADTQYF	TGTGCCAGCAGCTTGAAAGCGGGAGGGCCCGCAGATACGCAGTATTTT
TRBV9	NA	NA	TRBJ2-1	CASSVTWAYEQFF	TGTGCCAGCAGCGTAACATGGGCGTATGAGCAGTTCTTC
TRBV28	NA	NA	TRBJ1-1	CASAGNTEAFF	TGTGCCAGCGCAGGGAACACTGAAGCTTTCTTT
TRBV10-1	NA	NA	TRBJ2-3	CASSESFGSTDTQYF	TGCGCCAGCAGTGAGTCCTTTGGCTCCACAGATACGCAGTATTTT
TRBV10-1	TRBD2	NA	TRBJ2-1	CASSEAGVYNEQFF	TGCGCCAGCAGTGAAGCGGGGGTATACAATGAGCAGTTCTTC
TRBV5-1	TRBD1	NA	TRBJ1-1	CASSSLRGTEAFF	TGCGCCAGCAGCTCACTCAGGGGGACTGAAGCTTTCTTT
TRBV6-5	TRBD1	few	TRBJ2-3	CASSYGTGLNTQYF	TGTGCCAGCAGTTATGGGACAGGGCTAAATACGCAGTATTTT
TRBV5-1	NA	few	TRBJ2-1	CASSGGAGAYNEQFF	TGCGCCAGCAGCGGAGGGGCGGGGGCTTACAATGAGCAGTTCTTC
TRBV5-5	NA	NA	TRBJ1-1	CASSQLGGGQRKAFF	TGTGCCAGCAGCCAATTGGGGGGAGGGCAAAGAAAAGCTTTCTTT
TRBV6-5	NA	NA	TRBJ1-3	CASSYGRGSAGNTIYF	TGTGCCAGCAGTTACGGAAGGGGCTCGGCTGGAAACACCATATATTTT
TRBV15	TRBD2	NA	TRBJ2-1	CATSRVGRVTYNEQFF	TGTGCCACCAGCAGAGTTGGGAGGGTTACCTACAATGAGCAGTTCTTC
TRBV7-2	TRBD2	NA	TRBJ2-2	CASSAGLAGAPNTGELFF	TGTGCCAGCAGCGCGGGACTAGCGGGAGCCCCGAACACCGGGGAGCTGTTTTTT
TRBV5-1	TRBD1	NA	TRBJ1-4	CASSLTGGNEKLFF	TGCGCCAGCAGCTTGACAGGGGGTAATGAAAAACTGTTTTTT
TRBV5-1	NA	NA	TRBJ1-1	CASSLARGGRELNTEAFF	TGCGCCAGCAGCTTGGCCCGGGGGGGGCGCGAATTGAACACTGAAGCTTTCTTT
TRBV7-9	TRBD2	NA	TRBJ2-1	CASSLGLLAGYNEQFF	TGTGCCAGCAGCTTAGGATTACTAGCGGGGTACAATGAGCAGTTCTTC
TRBV5-1	TRBD2	few	TRBJ2-2	CASSSLRAGAGELFF	TGCGCCAGCAGCTCTTTACGAGCGGGAGCCGGGGAGCTGTTTTTT
TRBV27	NA	NA	TRBJ2-7	CASSLSSGYEQYF	TGTGCCAGCAGTTTATCGAGCGGGTACGAGCAGTACTTC
TRBV10-1	TRBD1	few	TRBJ2-7	CASTLGQGAWSYEQYF	TGCGCCAGCACCCTCGGACAGGGGGCCTGGTCCTACGAGCAGTACTTC
TRBV13	TRBD2	NA	TRBJ2-5	CASSASLSGKRRETQYF	TGTGCCAGCAGCGCATCGCTTAGCGGGAAGAGGCGGGAGACCCAGTACTTC
TRBV12-3/TRBV12-4	NA	NA	TRBJ2-3	CASSYRRGDTQYF	TGTGCCAGCAGTTACCGAAGAGGAGATACGCAGTATTTT
TRBV5-1	TRBD1	NA	TRBJ1-5	CASSLSGGYQPQHF	TGCGCCAGCAGCTTGTCAGGGGGGTATCAGCCCCAGCATTTT
TRBV5-1	NA	few	TRBJ1-1	CASSLDLQGNTEAFF	TGCGCCAGCAGCTTAGACTTGCAGGGGAACACTGAAGCTTTCTTT
TRBV9	NA	NA	TRBJ1-5	CASSVGGNFNQPQHF	TGTGCCAGCAGCGTAGGCGGAAATTTCAATCAGCCCCAGCATTTT
TRBV9	TRBD2	NA	TRBJ2-2	CASRGLAGGGGELFF	TGTGCCAGCAGGGGACTAGCGGGAGGAGGCGGGGAGCTGTTTTTT
TRBV9	NA	NA	TRBJ2-1	CASSATGGAYNEQFF	TGTGCCAGCAGCGCGACGGGGGGCGCTTACAATGAGCAGTTCTTC
TRBV5-6	TRBD1	NA	TRBJ2-7	CASSLGLGGTGIHEQYF	TGTGCCAGCAGCTTGGGATTAGGGGGGACAGGGATACACGAGCAGTACTTC
TRBV25-1	NA	NA	TRBJ1-1	CASSAAANTEAFF	TGTGCCAGCTCCGCAGCGGCAAACACTGAAGCTTTCTTT
TRBV9	NA	NA	TRBJ2-3	CASSATDYSGSLIPLTDTQYF	TGTGCCAGCAGCGCGACCGACTACAGCGGGTCACTCATCCCCCTCACAGATACGCAGTATTTT
TRBV4-2	NA	NA	TRBJ2-3	CASSPTRKEGTDTQYF	TGTGCCAGCAGCCCTACTAGGAAGGAGGGCACAGATACGCAGTATTTT
TRBV3-1/TRBV3-2	TRBD2	NA	TRBJ2-7	CASSPTTSGSYEQYF	TGTGCCAGCAGCCCCACGACTAGCGGGAGTTACGAGCAGTACTTC
TRBV9	TRBD2	few	TRBJ2-1	CASSPSGISYNEQFF	TGTGCCAGCAGCCCGAGCGGGATCTCCTACAATGAGCAGTTCTTC
TRBV3-1/TRBV3-2	NA	once	TRBJ2-2	CASSQDEIKNTGELFF	TGTGCCAGCAGCCAAGATGAGATTAAGAACACCGGGGAGCTGTTTTTT
TRBV7-9	TRBD1	NA	TRBJ1-1	CASSSGQGEMNTEAFF	TGTGCCAGCAGCAGCGGGCAGGGGGAAATGAACACTGAAGCTTTCTTT
TRBV3-1/TRBV3-2	TRBD2	NA	TRBJ2-1	CASSSAGGYNEQFF	TGTGCCAGCAGCTCAGCGGGAGGTTACAATGAGCAGTTCTTC
TRBV3-1/TRBV3-2	TRBD2	few	TRBJ2-1	CASSLRTSGSSRFF	TGTGCCAGCAGCTTAAGGACTAGCGGGTCGAGTCGGTTCTTC
TRBV3-1/TRBV3-2	NA	NA	TRBJ1-5	CASSQVRDQPQHF	TGTGCCAGCAGCCAAGTTAGAGATCAGCCCCAGCATTTT
TRBV14	TRBD2	NA	TRBJ2-1	CASSRLADYNEQFF	TGTGCCAGCAGCCGGCTAGCGGATTACAATGAGCAGTTCTTC
TRBV28	NA	NA	TRBJ2-5	CASSLGAGAQETQYF	TGTGCCAGCAGTTTGGGCGCAGGGGCCCAAGAGACCCAGTACTTC
TRBV6-1	TRBD2	NA	TRBJ2-2	CASSDGGKTTGELFF	TGTGCCAGCAGTGACGGGGGGAAAACCACCGGGGAGCTGTTTTTT
TRBV10-3	TRBD2	NA	TRBJ2-5	CAISESGTGASGKQTQYF	TGTGCCATCAGTGAGTCTGGGACCGGGGCTAGCGGGAAACAGACCCAGTACTTC
TRBV7-2	TRBD1	once	TRBJ1-4	CASSLEGQPNEKLFF	TGTGCCAGCAGCTTAGAGGGACAGCCTAATGAAAAACTGTTTTTT
TRBV2	TRBD1	NA	TRBJ1-2	CASSAGGTEYGYTF	TGTGCCAGCAGTGCTGGCGGGACAGAGTATGGCTACACCTTC
TRBV11-2	TRBD2	NA	TRBJ2-7	CASSSTGIAGWYEQYF	TGTGCCAGCAGCTCAACCGGGATAGCGGGGTGGTACGAGCAGTACTTC
TRBV6-5	NA	NA	TRBJ1-3	CASSYQLYGSGNTIYF	TGTGCCAGCAGTTACCAACTCTACGGCTCTGGAAACACCATATATTTT
TRBV6-5	NA	NA	TRBJ2-1	CASSYTWEGENEQFF	TGTGCCAGCAGTTACACTTGGGAGGGGGAGAATGAGCAGTTCTTC
TRBV28	NA	NA	TRBJ1-6	CASRERGYNSPLHF	TGTGCCAGCAGGGAAAGGGGCTATAATTCACCCCTCCACTTT
TRBV7-8	NA	once	TRBJ1-1	CASSLGGLSRTEAFF	TGTGCCAGCAGCTTAGGGGGACTCTCGAGGACTGAAGCTTTCTTT